This T cell receptor (beta chain) is from a study of response to subunit inactivated influenza vaccine. MiXCR, applied by TCRdb to the RT-PCR reads, yields one record per CDR3 protein. Of about 650,000 distinct CDR3 sequences listed, 12% to 15% were seen once; the top ten hold roughly 7.6%. Germline loops: CDR1 LGHNA, CDR2 YSLEER. Trimming removed 0 bases at V and 7 bases at J, with 13 bases between. There are 15 residues in the CDR3. Study findings and constraints: Each seasonal flu vaccination may recruit only limited new T cells, authors suggested.

This clonotype was seen more than once but under ten times. Its antigen is still unknown. The V gene is TRBV4-3, the J gene TRBJ1-5; D gene uncertain. The receptor's source is a middle-aged man who received an inactivated influenza vaccine. The input for sequencing was PBMCs from blood, taken 14 to 15 days before vaccination. The CDR3 DNA sequence: TGCGCCAGCAGCCAAGATGCGGCAGCCGACCAGCCCCAGCATTTT. Translation gives CASSQDAAADQPQHF.